The 25 T cell receptor beta chains below all came from one sample that was sequenced in a study of T cell changes during pregnancy in multiple sclerosis. TCRdb keeps only in-frame clones here, not all; method: immunoSEQ multiplex PCR. The sample consists of about 100,000 clones, approximately 93% of them appearing once. The specimen comprised peripheral blood, sampled after pregnancy. The source of these receptors is a female donor with multiple sclerosis, enrolled in a pregnancy study.

This chain joins TRBV27 and TRBJ2-5; TRBD2 matches 10 bases. Trimming removed 7 bases from V and 5 bases from J; junction bases left unmatched: 16. In germline, CDR1 is MNHEY, CDR2 SMNVEV (reference sequence). This CDR3 contains 17 residues. Here the CDR3 reads CASIPIFLAGVSETQYF. The CDR3 nucleotides read TGTGCCAGCATTCCGATATTCCTAGCGGGAGTATCGGAGACCCAGTACTTC.

The genes are TRBV28 and TRBJ1-2; 9 bases are shared with TRBD1. The germline V gene has CDR1 MDHEN and CDR2 SYDVKM. Trimming removed 5 bases from V and 6 bases from J; junction bases left unmatched: 16. This CDR3 is 17 amino acids long. The CDR3 region is CASSPPGTGLLGDGYTF. The CDR3 DNA sequence: TGTGCCAGCAGTCCACCCGGGACAGGGCTCCTTGGGGATGGCTACACCTTC.

J is TRBJ2-2 and V is TRBV7-8; TRBD1 matches 7 bases. CDR1 and CDR2 from the germline V gene are SGHVS and FQNEAQ. Trimming cost V 3 bases and J 5 bases; bases outside gene matches: 9. The CDR3 spans 16 residues. The CDR3 sequence is CASSLFATGVTGELFF. In DNA form, the CDR3 reads TGTGCCAGCAGCTTGTTCGCAACAGGGGTTACCGGGGAGCTGTTTTTT.

This chain connects TRBV4-1 to TRBJ2-7; 7 bases are a match to TRBD1. The CDR3 runs 16 residues. The germline V gene has CDR1 MGHRA and CDR2 YSYEKL. V shed 0 bases, J shed 3 bases, and the junction held 8 bases outside the gene matches. The DNA of the CDR3 is TGCGCCAGCAGCCAAGATTACGGGGACAGAGACTACGAGCAGTACTTC. Encoded protein: CASSQDYGDRDYEQYF.

The chain has TRBV15 and TRBJ2-5; D remains unclear. The length of the CDR3 is 15 residues. V gave up 1 base and J gave up 3 bases, with 12 bases separating them. CDR1 and CDR2 (germline): LNHNV, YYDKDF (reference sequence). CDR3 in amino acids: CATSRGGQAKETQYF. CDR3 DNA: TGTGCCACCAGCAGAGGTGGTCAGGCTAAAGAGACCCAGTACTTC.

The V gene is TRBV27, the J gene TRBJ2-1; D gene uncertain. CDR3 length equals 16 residues. Germline loops: CDR1 MNHEY, CDR2 SMNVEV (reference sequence). V was clipped by 6 bases and J by 6 bases, with 21 bases between them. Here the CDR3 reads CASRNLLNGRSNEQFF. As DNA, the CDR3 is TGTGCCAGCAGAAACCTACTAAACGGCCGAAGCAATGAGCAGTTCTTC.

This clone was found once. The J gene is TRBJ1-1, the V gene TRBV5-1; no reliable D call. Between the trimmed V and J ends, which lost 0 bases and 0 bases, there was a span of 6 bases. The CDR3 is made up of 14 amino acids. Germline loops: CDR1 SGHRS, CDR2 YFSETQ. The CDR3: CASSLAVMNTEAFF. CDR3 in DNA: TGCGCCAGCAGCTTGGCGGTTATGAACACTGAAGCTTTCTTT.

This clone was observed once. The CDR3 spells CASSSFQQGPGGYTF. CDR3 nucleotides: TGTGCCAGCAGCTCTTTTCAACAGGGGCCGGGAGGCTACACCTTC. V and J are TRBV9 and TRBJ1-2, with 7 bases that match TRBD1. Germline V gene sequence: CDR1 SGDLS, CDR2 YYNGEE. The CDR3 has 15 residues. Losses at the gene ends were 4 bases for V and 8 bases for J; bases not matched to a gene: 14.

This sequence joins TRBV30 and TRBJ2-5; TRBD1 matches 10 bases. The CDR3 consists of 16 residues. V was pared by 1 base and J by 2 bases, with 7 bases of the junction left unmatched. Germline V gene lookup returns CDR1 GTSNPN and CDR2 SVGIG (reference sequence). The CDR3 DNA sequence: TGTGCCTGGAGTGCGACAGGGGGCCTGTTGCAAGAGACCCAGTACTTC. It specifies CAWSATGGLLQETQYF.

The chain joins TRBV27 to TRBJ2-7, with 7 bases identical to TRBD2. Per the germline V gene, CDR1 is MNHEY and CDR2 is SMNVEV (reference sequence). V lost 6 bases and J lost 3; bases outside the gene matches: 11. CDR3 size: 15 residues. CDR3 sequence: CASRRKLASSYEQYF. The CDR3 nucleotides are TGTGCCAGCAGGCGCAAACTAGCGAGCAGCTACGAGCAGTACTTC.

The chain couples TRBV4-3 to TRBJ2-7; D not certain. Trimming took off 3 bases at V and 0 bases at J, with 6 bases between the two ends. The CDR3 covers 13 residues. The germline V gene encodes CDR1 LGHNA and CDR2 YSLEER. The CDR3 loop is CASSHKLSYEQYF. CDR3 DNA sequence: TGCGCCAGCAGCCATAAGCTCTCCTACGAGCAGTACTTC.

In this sample, this clone turned up once. The CDR3 spells CASSLSRRLEQYF. DNA for the CDR3: TGTGCCAGCAGTTTAAGCCGTCGTTTGGAGCAGTACTTC. The chain couples TRBV27 to TRBJ2-7; D unresolved. This CDR3 has 13 amino acids. Germline loops: CDR1 MNHEY, CDR2 SMNVEV (reference sequence). The V gene lost 2 bases and the J gene lost 7 bases, with 12 bases spanning the gap.

This rearrangement joins TRBV5-1 to TRBJ1-1; the match to TRBD1 covers 7 bases. V was clipped by 1 base and J by 1 base; unmatched bases: 7. In germline, CDR1 is SGHRS, CDR2 YFSETQ. The length of the CDR3 is 16 residues. Here the CDR3 reads CASSLYRGERNTEAFF. CDR3 DNA: TGCGCCAGCAGCTTGTACAGGGGTGAGAGGAACACTGAAGCTTTCTTT.

The chain has TRBV9 and TRBJ2-3, with 11 bases fitting TRBD2. Looked up from germline, CDR1 is SGDLS and CDR2 is YYNGEE. The CDR3 is 14 residues long. V was pared by 3 bases and J by 5 bases, with 2 bases of the junction left unmatched. CDR3 loop: CASSDGLAGDTQYF. The CDR3 DNA reads TGTGCCAGCAGCGACGGACTAGCGGGAGATACGCAGTATTTT.

In this sample, this clone turned up once. The chain combines TRBV7-2 with TRBJ1-1; D is unresolved. The CDR3 extends over 14 amino acids. The germline V and J ends were trimmed by 3 bases and 2 bases, with 10 bases remaining between them. Germline V gene data show CDR1 as SGHTA and CDR2 as FQGNSA. CDR3 in amino acids: CASSFFELNTEAFF. CDR3 coding DNA: TGTGCCAGCAGCTTTTTCGAGTTAAACACTGAAGCTTTCTTT. Variable domain in full (rest from reference TRBV7-2 and TRBJ1-1): GAGVSQSPSNKVTEKGKDVELRCDPISGHTALYWYRQSLGQGLEFLIYFQGNSAPDKSGLPSDRFSAERTGGSVSTLTIQRTQQEDSAVYLCASSFFELNTEAFFGQGTRLTVV.

This chain links TRBV5-1 with TRBJ1-5; 7 nucleotides match TRBD1. The CDR3 length is 16 residues. V shed 4 bases and J 4 bases; nucleotides not matched to a gene: 11. The germline gives CDR1 SGHRS, CDR2 YFSETQ. The CDR3 coding sequence is TGCGCCAGCAGCCTGACGACAGGGTACGGAAATCAGCCCCAGCATTTT. This encodes CASSLTTGYGNQPQHF.

The V call is TRBV6-6, the J call TRBJ2-7; TRBD1 agrees at 9 bases. The ends lost 0 bases at V and 7 bases at J; junction bases unmatched: 7. Germline V lookup: CDR1 MNHNY, CDR2 SVGAGI (reference sequence). CDR3 length: 15 residues. CDR3: CASSYSIGTGNEQYF. In DNA form, the CDR3 reads TGTGCCAGCAGTTACTCGATAGGGACAGGGAATGAGCAGTACTTC.

This clone has just one count. The V gene is TRBV19, the J gene TRBJ2-2; weak D call: TRBD1 (6 bases). Germline CDR1 LNHDA, CDR2 SQIVND (reference sequence). Trimming shortened V by 6 bases and J by 5 bases, and 13 bases separated the two germline ends. The CDR3 contains 14 residues. The CDR3 DNA reads as TGTGCCAGTAGCAGGACAGAGAGAACCGGGGAGCTGTTTTTT. Translation: CASSRTERTGELFF.

The rearrangement joins TRBV19 to TRBJ2-7, with D hard to call. CDR3 size: 14 residues. The germline CDR1 and CDR2 sequences are LNHDA and SQIVND (reference sequence). V lost 5 bases, J lost 3 bases, and 14 bases lay in between. Written as DNA, the CDR3 is TGTGCCAGTAGTCCCGCCGGGTCGTACTACGAGCAGTACTTC. Amino acids: CASSPAGSYYEQYF.

The V and J genes are TRBV19 and TRBJ1-5; no firm D call. The V end lost 3 bases, the J end lost 2 bases, and 11 bases lay between the germline ends. CDR3 length equals 15 residues. CDR1 is LNHDA and CDR2 is SQIVND in the germline V gene (reference sequence). CDR3 coding DNA: TGTGCCAGTAGTATCCTCCCCCCGGGCAATCAGCCCCAGCATTTT. Translating it yields CASSILPPGNQPQHF.

The CDR3 coding sequence is TGTGCCAGCAGCTGGACAGGGGCCTACGAGCAGTACTTC. Translation gives CASSWTGAYEQYF. The chain joins TRBV7-2 to TRBJ2-7; TRBD1 aligns across 9 bases. The CDR3 spans 13 residues. CDR1 is SGHTA and CDR2 is FQGNSA in the germline V gene. The ends lost 4 bases at V and 2 bases at J; junction bases unmatched: 0.

The chain recombines TRBV28 with TRBJ2-2; the D is unclear. The CDR3 runs 12 residues. Germline values: CDR1 MDHEN, CDR2 SYDVKM. Trimming left V 6 bases short and J 3 bases short, with 5 bases between. CDR3: CASRRDTGELFF. Written as DNA, the CDR3 is TGTGCCAGCAGACGGGACACCGGGGAGCTGTTTTTT.

The chain has TRBV15 and TRBJ2-3, with a weak D call TRBD2 (6 bases). The CDR3 runs to 13 residues. Germline V lookup: CDR1 LNHNV, CDR2 YYDKDF (reference sequence). V was pared by 8 bases and J by 4 bases, with 13 bases between. CDR3 nucleotides: TGTGCCACCTCGTCGACGGGAGCAGATACGCAGTATTTT. Translated, it gives CATSSTGADTQYF.

CDR3 loop: CAISEAGAPYEQYF. The CDR3 DNA sequence: TGTGCCATCAGTGAGGCAGGGGCCCCCTACGAGCAGTACTTC. The chain combines TRBV10-3 with TRBJ2-7, with D possibly TRBD1 on 6 matching bases. Trimming shortened V by 2 bases and J by 2 bases, and 10 bases separated the two germline ends. Germline V gene data show CDR1 as ENHRY and CDR2 as SYGVKD. The CDR3 totals 14 residues.

The V and J genes are TRBV9 and TRBJ2-3; 7 bases align to TRBD1. This CDR3 comprises 18 residues. The germline CDR1 and CDR2 sequences are SGDLS and YYNGEE. Trimming took 6 bases from V and 0 from J; bases not matched to a gene: 16. The CDR3, as DNA: TGTGCCAGCAAGGGGAGTAAGAGGGGGCTGGATAGCACAGATACGCAGTATTTT. Translated, it gives CASKGSKRGLDSTDTQYF.